Each of the 32 T cell receptor beta chains below was sequenced from the same sample in a study of T and B cells in COVID-19 patients. Multiplex PCR with BIOMED2 TRB-A/B primer pools amplified TRB rearrangements. TCRdb analysed the multiplex PCR reads with MiXCR anew, one entry per CDR3 protein. The table shows thousands of distinct CDR3 sequences, with approximately 37% occurring only once. From blood, about 240-550 ng of genomic DNA served as TRB template. The sample comprised blood. Every receptor here comes from a human donor with active COVID-19.

This chain uses TRBV19 with TRBJ1-5; D gene ambiguous. V was shortened by 5 bases and J by 4 bases, with 9 bases between the two germline ends. The germline CDR1 and CDR2 sequences are LNHDA and SQIVND (reference sequence). This CDR3 has 13 residues. CDR3 DNA: TGTGCCAGTAGTCCCCTGGGAAATCAGCCCCAGCATTTT. This codes for CASSPLGNQPQHF.

In its sample, this clonotype was seen many times. This sequence joins TRBV6-6 and TRBJ2-1; TRBD2 aligns across 9 bases. The germline V gene encodes CDR1 MNHNY and CDR2 SVGAGI (reference sequence). The CDR3 runs to 15 residues. V shed 7 bases and J 1 base; nucleotides not matched to a gene: 5. CDR3 sequence (DNA): TGTGCCAGCACCTTAGCGGGAGAATCCTACAATGAGCAGTTCTTC. It is translated as CASTLAGESYNEQFF.

This clonotype came up a few times. This chain connects TRBV6-1 to TRBJ1-2; D is unresolved. Germline loops: CDR1 MNHNS, CDR2 SASEGT. This CDR3 is built from 10 residues. Trimming left V 6 bases short and J 5 bases short, with 4 bases between. CDR3: CASREYGYTF. The CDR3 DNA reads TGTGCCAGCAGGGAATATGGCTACACCTTC.

This clonotype is medium-sized. The rearrangement uses TRBV7-6 and TRBJ2-1; 9 positions agree with TRBD2. CDR1 and CDR2 (germline): SGHVS, FNYEAQ. The V segment lost 1 base and the J segment 10 bases; nucleotides outside the gene matches: 5. The CDR3 loop spans 14 amino acids. Here the CDR3 DNA reads TGTGCCAGCAGCTTAGGTCCGACTAGCGGCGAGCAGTTCTTC. It encodes CASSLGPTSGEQFF.

V is TRBV6-6 and J is TRBJ1-2; D not resolved. This CDR3 contains 15 residues. Per germline, CDR1 MNHNY and CDR2 SVGAGI (reference sequence). V was trimmed by 6 bases and J by 4 bases, leaving 18 bases between them. DNA of the CDR3: TGTGCCAGCAGACCTCCCTCCACATTGCTCTATGGCTACACCTTC. Protein: CASRPPSTLLYGYTF.

This chain uses TRBV6-4 with TRBJ1-2; no reliable D call. In germline, CDR1 is MRHNA, CDR2 SNTAGT. The CDR3 has 14 amino acids. With 6 bases removed from V and 0 bases from J, the gap between germline ends came to 11 bases. In nucleotides, the CDR3 is TGTGCCAGCAGCCCAGGCACTGCTAACTATGGCTACACCTTC. Its translation is CASSPGTANYGYTF.

There are a few counts of this clonotype. The chain carries TRBV6-2 or TRBV6-3 and TRBJ2-7, with a possible D match to TRBD2 (5 bases). The germline V gene encodes CDR1 MNHEY and CDR2 SVGEGT. V gave up 2 bases and J gave up 0 bases, with 5 bases separating them. This CDR3 spans 13 amino acids. The DNA of the CDR3 is TGTGCCAGCAGTTACGACTACTCCTACGAGCAGTACTTC. Protein: CASSYDYSYEQYF.

This chain links TRBV18 with TRBJ2-7, with 7 bases aligning to TRBD1. The CDR3 contains 14 residues. Trimming removed 5 bases from V and 5 bases from J; junction bases left unmatched: 9. Germline CDR1 KGHSH, CDR2 LQKENI. CDR3 DNA: TGTGCCAGCTCAAGACAGGGACAAGCGAACGAGCAGTACTTC. Its protein product is CASSRQGQANEQYF.

This clonotype was seen only a few times. The chain uses TRBV30 and TRBJ2-1; 11 bases map to TRBD2. Trimming at V came to 2 bases and at J to 9 bases, leaving 3 bases not matched to a gene. There are 13 residues in the CDR3. Germline V gives CDR1 GTSNPN, CDR2 SVGIG (reference sequence). CDR3 bases: TGTGCCTGGAGTACTAGCGGGAGAGGTGAGCAGTTCTTC. It codes for CAWSTSGRGEQFF.

The V gene is TRBV5-6, the J gene TRBJ1-5, with D possibly matching TRBD1 (6 bases). Germline loops: CDR1 SGHDT, CDR2 YYEEEE. Deletions cut 0 bases from V and 6 bases from J, with 13 bases between. This CDR3 region has 15 residues. The CDR3 sequence is CASSLAQGPSQPQHF. The DNA for the CDR3 is TGTGCCAGCAGCTTGGCCCAGGGGCCCAGTCAGCCCCAGCATTTT.

V and J are TRBV12-3 or TRBV12-4 and TRBJ2-5; 9 positions agree with TRBD2. This CDR3 has 15 residues. The trim removed 6 bases at V and 3 bases at J, leaving 8 bases unmatched. The CDR3 region is CASRDVSGSKETQYF. DNA of the CDR3: TGTGCCAGCAGAGACGTTAGCGGGAGTAAAGAGACCCAGTACTTC.

V is TRBV27 and J is TRBJ2-5; no clear D gene. This CDR3 is 14 amino acids long. V dropped 7 bases and J dropped 1 base, with 13 bases sitting between them. CDR1 MNHEY and CDR2 SMNVEV come from the germline V gene (reference sequence). The CDR3 DNA reads TGTGCCAGCACCCCTTCGGTCGCCCAAGAGACCCAGTACTTC. As protein: CASTPSVAQETQYF.

This clonotype was seen more than once but under ten times. This chain links TRBV18 with TRBJ2-7; 8 nucleotides match TRBD1. CDR3 size: 15 residues. The germline V gene has CDR1 KGHSH and CDR2 LQKENI. The V gene end was trimmed by 5 bases and the J gene end by 5 bases; junction bases not matched to a gene: 11. Written as DNA, the CDR3 is TGTGCCAGCTCATCGACAGGGGCCCGTAACGACGAGCAGTACTTC. Encoded protein: CASSSTGARNDEQYF. The full variable domain, its missing parts supplied by reference TRBV18 and TRBJ2-7, is NAGVMQNPRHLVRRRGQEARLRCSPMKGHSHVYWYRQLPEEGLKFMVYLQKENIIDESGMPKERFSAEFPKEGPSILRIQQVVRGDSAAYFCASSSTGARNDEQYFGPGTRLTVT.

This chain uses TRBV12-3 or TRBV12-4 with TRBJ1-6; TRBD1 matches at 9 bases. The ends lost 5 bases at V and 10 bases at J; junction bases unmatched: 0. The CDR3 spans 12 residues. DNA for the CDR3: TGTGCCAGCAGTGGACAGGGGTCACCCCTCCACTTT. This encodes CASSGQGSPLHF.

By frequency in the sample, this clonotype is medium-sized. This chain links TRBV30 with TRBJ2-7, with D possibly matching TRBD1 (5 bases). CDR3 length: 13 amino acids. In germline, CDR1 is GTSNPN, CDR2 SVGIG (reference sequence). Between the trimmed V and J ends, which lost 1 base and 3 bases, there was a span of 10 bases. CDR3 sequence reads: CAWSEWGVYEQYF. For the CDR3, the DNA is TGTGCCTGGAGTGAGTGGGGCGTCTACGAGCAGTACTTC.

J is TRBJ2-3 and V is TRBV19; a possible D gene is TRBD2 (5 bases). The V gene's germline CDR1 is LNHDA and CDR2 SQIVND (reference sequence). V was cut by 2 bases and J by 0 bases, with 18 bases left in between. The CDR3 has 18 amino acids. In DNA, the CDR3 is TGTGCCAGTAGTATAAAACCAGGCGGGTTCCCTAGCACAGATACGCAGTATTTT. It is translated as CASSIKPGGFPSTDTQYF.

This clonotype rates as large. The chain is built from TRBV15 and TRBJ1-1, with 7 bases lining up with TRBD1. Germline assignment: CDR1 LNHNV and CDR2 YYDKDF (reference sequence). The CDR3 consists of 13 residues. The trim removed 7 bases at V and 6 bases at J, leaving 8 bases unmatched. CDR3 sequence: CATNLRTGPEAFF. For the CDR3, the DNA is TGTGCCACCAACCTCAGGACAGGACCTGAAGCTTTCTTT. Combining the CDR3 with reference TRBV15 and TRBJ1-1 gives the whole variable domain DAMVIQNPRYQVTQFGKPVTLSCSQTLNHNVMYWYQQKSSQAPKLLFHYYDKDFNNEADTPDNFQSRRPNTSFCFLDIRSPGLGDTAMYLCATNLRTGPEAFFGQGTRLTVV.

This clonotype counts as medium-sized. The chain combines TRBV19 with TRBJ2-2; possible D gene TRBD2, 6 bases. The ends were cut back, 10 bases at V and 2 bases at J, with 11 bases in the middle. The CDR3 consists of 13 residues. Per the germline V gene, CDR1 is LNHDA and CDR2 is SQIVND (reference sequence). The CDR3 DNA follows: TGTGCCATTCGGGACTCAAACACCGGGGAGCTGTTTTTT. This gives the protein CAIRDSNTGELFF.

The CDR3 DNA follows: TGCGCCAGCAGCCAAGAATGGGGGGGGCTGTTTTTT. It translates to CASSQEWGGLFF. The chain joins TRBV4-1 to TRBJ1-4; tentative D call: TRBD1 (5 bases). Germline CDR1 MGHRA, CDR2 YSYEKL. The CDR3 is 12 amino acids. Trimming stripped 0 bases from V and 14 bases from J, with 10 bases between.

The chain combines TRBV19 with TRBJ1-5; possible D gene TRBD1, 5 bases. Trimming left V 7 bases short and J 0 bases short, with 13 bases between. CDR1 and CDR2 from the germline V gene are LNHDA and SQIVND (reference sequence). CDR3 size: 15 residues. The CDR3 reads CASTRGGYSNQPQHF. The CDR3 nucleotides read TGTGCCAGTACCCGGGGGGGTTATAGCAATCAGCCCCAGCATTTT.

The chain recombines TRBV5-5 with TRBJ1-5, with unresolved D. Trimming pared 2 bases from V and 0 bases from J, leaving 9 bases between. The CDR3 runs 15 residues. Germline values: CDR1 SGHKS, CDR2 YYEKEE (reference sequence). DNA of the CDR3: TGTGCCAGCAGCTTAGGCAGTAATAGCAATCAGCCCCAGCATTTT. Protein sequence: CASSLGSNSNQPQHF.

The rearrangement uses TRBV6-1 and TRBJ1-4, with TRBD1 as a possible D gene (5 bases). V was pared by 6 bases and J by 0 bases, with 11 bases between. CDR3 length: 15 residues. Germline loops: CDR1 MNHNS, CDR2 SASEGT. Here the CDR3 reads CASRGDLATNEKLFF. The CDR3 coding sequence is TGTGCCAGCAGGGGGGACCTCGCAACTAATGAAAAACTGTTTTTT.

The V and J genes are TRBV5-4 and TRBJ2-7, with 8 bases aligning to TRBD2. The CDR3 is 15 amino acids. Germline V lookup: CDR1 SGHNT, CDR2 YYREEE (reference sequence). The ends lost 4 bases at V and 5 bases at J; junction bases unmatched: 11. This chain's CDR3 is CASSLPNGRANEQYF. CDR3 nucleotide sequence: TGTGCCAGCAGCCTGCCGAACGGGAGGGCCAACGAGCAGTACTTC.

This clonotype was seen once. The chain recombines TRBV27 with TRBJ2-1, with D possibly TRBD1 on 6 matching bases. The V end lost 3 bases, the J end lost 7 bases, and 13 bases lay between the germline ends. This CDR3 region has 14 residues. Germline V lookup: CDR1 MNHEY, CDR2 SMNVEV (reference sequence). The CDR3 loop reads CASSFGPGVNEQFF. CDR3 nucleotide sequence: TGTGCCAGCAGTTTCGGTCCAGGGGTGAATGAGCAGTTCTTC.

This chain links TRBV30 with TRBJ1-3; 7 bases are shared with TRBD1. Germline loops: CDR1 GTSNPN, CDR2 SVGIG (reference sequence). J lost 6 bases, V lost 7 bases, and 15 bases had no gene match. There are 15 residues in the CDR3. Here the CDR3 DNA reads TGTGCCTCGAACGAGGACAGGCGGGGAAAAAACACCATATATTTT. Translation: CASNEDRRGKNTIYF.

The table lists this clonotype with a few counts. The J gene is TRBJ1-2, the V gene TRBV6-6; 9 bases agree with TRBD1. V lost 0 bases, J lost 0 bases, and 2 bases stayed unmatched. Germline CDR1 is MNHNY and CDR2 is SVGAGI (reference sequence). The CDR3 covers 16 residues. CDR3 sequence (DNA): TGTGCCAGCAGTTACTCTAGACAGGGGGCTAACTATGGCTACACCTTC. Residues: CASSYSRQGANYGYTF.

The rearrangement joins TRBV6-5 to TRBJ2-7, with 11 bases aligning to TRBD1. Looked up from germline, CDR1 is MNHEY and CDR2 is SVGAGI. Trimming cost V 10 bases and J 6 bases; bases outside gene matches: 20. CDR3 length: 17 amino acids. The CDR3 region has the DNA TGTGCCACCTCCTTGATTATTTCCGGGACAGGGGGAGGCGAGCAGTACTTC. This codes for CATSLIISGTGGGEQYF.

This clonotype was recorded a few times. CDR3 nucleotide sequence: TGTGCCAGTAGTATAAGGGGGGGCACTGAAGCTTTCTTT. Translated, it gives CASSIRGGTEAFF. The chain joins TRBV19 to TRBJ1-1; TRBD1 is a possible D gene (6 bases). The germline V gene encodes CDR1 LNHDA and CDR2 SQIVND (reference sequence). Deletions cut 2 bases from V and 4 bases from J, with 8 bases between. The CDR3 covers 13 residues.

This clonotype was counted between two and nine times. The chain joins TRBV19 to TRBJ2-2, with 9 bases that match TRBD2. The CDR3 extends over 17 amino acids. Looked up from germline, CDR1 is LNHDA and CDR2 is SQIVND (reference sequence). The trim removed 6 bases at V and 3 bases at J, leaving 11 bases unmatched. Here the CDR3 reads CASSADPSGVYTGELFF. In DNA, the CDR3 is TGTGCCAGTAGCGCAGACCCTAGCGGGGTCTACACCGGGGAGCTGTTTTTT.

The genes are TRBV19 and TRBJ1-2, with D perhaps matching TRBD1 (5 bases). The germline V gene has CDR1 LNHDA and CDR2 SQIVND (reference sequence). V was cut by 5 bases and J by 3 bases, with 16 bases left in between. The length of the CDR3 is 15 residues. CDR3 residues: CASSVRDASHYGYTF. In nucleotides, the CDR3 is TGTGCCAGTAGTGTCCGGGACGCTTCCCACTATGGCTACACCTTC.

This chain links TRBV7-9 with TRBJ1-1, with D unresolved. CDR3 length: 16 residues. Trimming shortened V by 1 base and J by 0 bases, and 12 bases separated the two germline ends. The germline V gene encodes CDR1 SEHNR and CDR2 FQNEAQ (reference sequence). CDR3 region: CASSLDLGFLNTEAFF. The CDR3 coding sequence is TGTGCCAGCAGCTTAGATTTGGGTTTCTTGAACACTGAAGCTTTCTTT.

V and J are TRBV11-2 and TRBJ2-1; tentatively, D is TRBD2 (6 bases). The length of the CDR3 is 16 residues. The germline V gene has CDR1 SGHAT and CDR2 FQNNGV. V gave up 0 bases and J gave up 5 bases, with 14 bases separating them. The DNA for the CDR3 is TGTGCCAGCAGCTTAGATCGGGGCGGGGCCAACAATGAGCAGTTCTTC. Encoded protein: CASSLDRGGANNEQFF. Full variable domain (outside the CDR3, taken from reference TRBV11-2 and TRBJ2-1): EAGVAQSPRYKIIEKRQSVAFWCNPISGHATLYWYQQILGQGPKLLIQFQNNGVVDDSQLPKDRFSAERLKGVDSTLKIQPAKLEDSAVYLCASSLDRGGANNEQFFGPGTRLTVL.